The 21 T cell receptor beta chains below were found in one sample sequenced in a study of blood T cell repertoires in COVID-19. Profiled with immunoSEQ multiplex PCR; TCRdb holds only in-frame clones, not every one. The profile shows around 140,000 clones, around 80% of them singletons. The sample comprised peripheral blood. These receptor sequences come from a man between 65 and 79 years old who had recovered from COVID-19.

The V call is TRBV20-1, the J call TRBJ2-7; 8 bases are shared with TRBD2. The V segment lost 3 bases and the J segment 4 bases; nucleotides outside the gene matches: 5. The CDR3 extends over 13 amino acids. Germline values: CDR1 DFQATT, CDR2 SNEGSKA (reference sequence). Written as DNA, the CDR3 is TGCAGTGCTAGTTTACTAGCGGCGTACGAGCAGTACTTC. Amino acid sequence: CSASLLAAYEQYF.

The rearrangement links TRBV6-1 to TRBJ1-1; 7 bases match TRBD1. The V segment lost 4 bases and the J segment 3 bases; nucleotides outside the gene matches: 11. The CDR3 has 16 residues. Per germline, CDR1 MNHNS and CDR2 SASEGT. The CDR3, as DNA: TGTGCCAGCAGTGTGGGGACAGCCCTCGGGGACACTGAAGCTTTCTTT. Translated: CASSVGTALGDTEAFF.

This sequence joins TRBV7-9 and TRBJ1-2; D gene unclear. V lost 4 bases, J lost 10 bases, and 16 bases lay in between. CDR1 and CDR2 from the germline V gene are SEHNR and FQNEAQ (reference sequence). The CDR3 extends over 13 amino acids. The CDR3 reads CASSSDRLFDYTF. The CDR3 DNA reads TGTGCCAGCAGCTCGGACCGACTATTTGACTACACCTTC.

The CDR3 DNA sequence: TGTGCCTGGAGTCCGGGACTAGGAGAGACCCAGTACTTC. Translating it yields CAWSPGLGETQYF. V usage is TRBV30 and J usage is TRBJ2-5, with 8 bases identical to TRBD2. Germline values: CDR1 GTSNPN, CDR2 SVGIG (reference sequence). This CDR3 region has 13 residues. V lost 2 bases and J lost 4; bases outside the gene matches: 3.

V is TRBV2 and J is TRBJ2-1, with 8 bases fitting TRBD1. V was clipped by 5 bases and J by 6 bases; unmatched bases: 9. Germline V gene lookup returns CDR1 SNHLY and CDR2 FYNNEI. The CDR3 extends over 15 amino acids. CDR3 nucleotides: TGTGCCAGCAGTTACAGGGGGTCGACTGGCAATGAGCAGTTCTTC. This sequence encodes CASSYRGSTGNEQFF.

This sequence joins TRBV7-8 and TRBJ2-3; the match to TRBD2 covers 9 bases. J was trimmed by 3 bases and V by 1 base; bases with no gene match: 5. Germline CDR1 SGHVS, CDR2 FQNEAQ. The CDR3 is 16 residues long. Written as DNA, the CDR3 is TGTGCCAGCAGCTTAGACATTAGCGGGAGAACAGATACGCAGTATTTT. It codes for CASSLDISGRTDTQYF.

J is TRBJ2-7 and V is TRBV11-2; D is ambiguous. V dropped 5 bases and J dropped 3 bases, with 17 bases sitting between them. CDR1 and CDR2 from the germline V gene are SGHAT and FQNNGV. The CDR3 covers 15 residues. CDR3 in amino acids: CASSLYGSDYYEQYF. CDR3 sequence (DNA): TGTGCCAGCAGCCTCTACGGGTCGGATTACTACGAGCAGTACTTC.

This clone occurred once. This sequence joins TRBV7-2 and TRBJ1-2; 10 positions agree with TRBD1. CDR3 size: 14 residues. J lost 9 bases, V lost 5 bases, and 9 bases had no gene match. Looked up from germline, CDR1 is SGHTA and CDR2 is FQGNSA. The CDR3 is CASSPTGGLSSYTF. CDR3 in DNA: TGTGCCAGCAGCCCGACAGGGGGCCTTTCGAGCTACACCTTC.

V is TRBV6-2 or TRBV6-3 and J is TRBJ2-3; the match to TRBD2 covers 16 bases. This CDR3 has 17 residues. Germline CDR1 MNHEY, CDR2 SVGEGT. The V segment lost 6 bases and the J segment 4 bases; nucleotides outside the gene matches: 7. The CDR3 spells CASSVIGTSGRADTQYF. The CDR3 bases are TGTGCCAGCAGCGTGATCGGGACTAGCGGGAGGGCAGATACGCAGTATTTT.

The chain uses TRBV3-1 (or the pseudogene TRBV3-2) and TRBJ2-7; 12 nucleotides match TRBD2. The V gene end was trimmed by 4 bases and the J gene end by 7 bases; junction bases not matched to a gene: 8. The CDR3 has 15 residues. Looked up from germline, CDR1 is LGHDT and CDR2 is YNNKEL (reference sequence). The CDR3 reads CASSRLAGGGPEQYF. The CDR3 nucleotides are TGTGCCAGCAGCCGGCTAGCGGGAGGGGGACCTGAGCAGTACTTC.

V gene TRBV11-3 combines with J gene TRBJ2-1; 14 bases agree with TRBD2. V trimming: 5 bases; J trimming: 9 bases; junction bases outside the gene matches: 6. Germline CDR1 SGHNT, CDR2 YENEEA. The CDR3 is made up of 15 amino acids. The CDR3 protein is CASSVTSGRATEQFF. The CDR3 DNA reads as TGTGCCAGCAGCGTGACTAGCGGGAGGGCCACTGAGCAGTTCTTC. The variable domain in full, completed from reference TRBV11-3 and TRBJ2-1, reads EAGVVQSPRYKIIEKKQPVAFWCNPISGHNTLYWYLQNLGQGPELLIRYENEEAVDDSQLPKDRFSAERLKGVDSTLKIQPAELGDSAVYLCASSVTSGRATEQFFGPGTRLTVL.

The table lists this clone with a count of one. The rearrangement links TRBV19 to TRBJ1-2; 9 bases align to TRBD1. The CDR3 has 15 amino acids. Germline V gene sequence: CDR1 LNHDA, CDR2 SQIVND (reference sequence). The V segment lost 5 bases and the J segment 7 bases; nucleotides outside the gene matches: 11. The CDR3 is CASSPYHRGLTGYTF. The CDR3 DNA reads TGTGCCAGTAGTCCCTACCACAGGGGGCTTACTGGCTACACCTTC.

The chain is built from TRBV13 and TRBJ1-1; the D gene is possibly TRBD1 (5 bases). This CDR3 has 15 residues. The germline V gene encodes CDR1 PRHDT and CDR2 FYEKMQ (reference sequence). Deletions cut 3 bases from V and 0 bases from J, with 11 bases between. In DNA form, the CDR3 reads TGTGCCAGCAGCTTGTGGACAAACATGAACACTGAAGCTTTCTTT. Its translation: CASSLWTNMNTEAFF.

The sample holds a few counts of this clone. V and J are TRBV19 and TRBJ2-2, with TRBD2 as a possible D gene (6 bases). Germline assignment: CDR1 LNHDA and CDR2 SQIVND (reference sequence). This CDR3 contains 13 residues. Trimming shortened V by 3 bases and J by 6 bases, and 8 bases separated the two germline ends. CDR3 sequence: CASSITGAGELFF. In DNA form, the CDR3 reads TGTGCCAGTAGTATTACGGGGGCCGGGGAGCTGTTTTTT. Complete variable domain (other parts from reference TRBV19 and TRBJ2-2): DGGITQSPKYLFRKEGQNVTLSCEQNLNHDAMYWYRQDPGQGLRLIYYSQIVNDFQKGDIAEGYSVSREKKESFPLTVTSAQKNPTAFYLCASSITGAGELFFGEGSRLTVL.

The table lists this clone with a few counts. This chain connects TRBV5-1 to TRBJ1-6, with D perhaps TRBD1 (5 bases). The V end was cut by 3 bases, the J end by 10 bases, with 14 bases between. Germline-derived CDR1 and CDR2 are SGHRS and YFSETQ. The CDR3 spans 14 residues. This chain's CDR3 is CASSWDRGVSPLHF. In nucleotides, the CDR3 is TGCGCCAGCAGCTGGGACCGGGGGGTCTCACCCCTCCACTTT.

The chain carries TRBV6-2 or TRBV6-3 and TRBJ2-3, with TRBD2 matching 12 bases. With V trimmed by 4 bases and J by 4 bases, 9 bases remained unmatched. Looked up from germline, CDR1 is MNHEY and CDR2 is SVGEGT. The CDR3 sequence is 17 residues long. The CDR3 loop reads CASSSYLAGGPADTQYF. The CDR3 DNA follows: TGTGCCAGCAGTTCATATCTAGCGGGAGGGCCAGCAGATACGCAGTATTTT.

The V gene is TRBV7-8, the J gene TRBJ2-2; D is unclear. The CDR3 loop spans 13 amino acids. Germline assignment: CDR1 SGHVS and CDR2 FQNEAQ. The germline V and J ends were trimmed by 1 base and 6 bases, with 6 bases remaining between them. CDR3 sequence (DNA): TGTGCCAGCAGCTTAGACGGGTCCGGGGAGCTGTTTTTT. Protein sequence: CASSLDGSGELFF.

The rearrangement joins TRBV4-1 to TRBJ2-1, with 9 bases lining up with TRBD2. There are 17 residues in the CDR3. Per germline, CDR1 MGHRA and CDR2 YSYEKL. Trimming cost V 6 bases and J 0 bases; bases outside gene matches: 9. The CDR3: CASSRVIAGDSYNEQFF. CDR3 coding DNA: TGCGCCAGCAGTCGGGTTATAGCGGGAGACTCCTACAATGAGCAGTTCTTC.

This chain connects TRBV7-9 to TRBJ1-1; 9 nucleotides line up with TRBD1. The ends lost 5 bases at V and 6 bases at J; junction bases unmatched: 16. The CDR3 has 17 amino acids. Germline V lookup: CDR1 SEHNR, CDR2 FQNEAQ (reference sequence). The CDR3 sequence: CASSPHGTGLKGAEAFF. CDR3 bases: TGTGCCAGCAGCCCCCATGGGACAGGGCTAAAAGGGGCTGAAGCTTTCTTT.

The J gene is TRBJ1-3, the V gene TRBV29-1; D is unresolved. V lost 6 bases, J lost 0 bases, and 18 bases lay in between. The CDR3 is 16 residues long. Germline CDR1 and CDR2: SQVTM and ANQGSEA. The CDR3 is CSVLAGYSPSGNTIYF. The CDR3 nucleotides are TGCAGCGTCCTAGCCGGGTACAGCCCCTCTGGAAACACCATATATTTT.

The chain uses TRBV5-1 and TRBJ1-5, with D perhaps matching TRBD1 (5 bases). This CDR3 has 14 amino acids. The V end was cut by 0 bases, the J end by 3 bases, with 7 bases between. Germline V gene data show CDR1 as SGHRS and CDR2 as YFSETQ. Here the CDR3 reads CASSLGQINQPQHF. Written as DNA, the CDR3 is TGCGCCAGCAGCTTGGGACAGATCAATCAGCCCCAGCATTTT.